The entry below gives a single TCR beta chain sequence along with its context. Trimming removed 8 bases at V and 5 bases at J, with 9 bases between. Per the germline V gene, CDR1 is DFQATT and CDR2 is SNEGSKA (reference sequence). This CDR3 spans 10 amino acids. Using immunoSEQ multiplex PCR, the repertoire was profiled, and TCRdb retains in-frame clones only, with some absent. This table has more than 2 million clones, roughly 94% appearing once. The source of the sample is a study of shared clonotypes between healthy human individuals. Study context: Three plates each covered CD4 naive and memory; CD8 naive two, CD8 memory one.

The sample consisted of naive CD4+ T cells sorted from blood. The sample's subset: CD45RA+ positively selected. This TCR was recovered from a man between 18 and 35 years old in good health. The rearrangement joins TRBV20-1 to TRBJ2-5; D could derive from TRBD1 or TRBD2 (6 bases each). The CDR3 nucleotides read TGCAGTTTAGGGGGGGAGACCCAGTACTTC. Encoded protein: CSLGGETQYF.